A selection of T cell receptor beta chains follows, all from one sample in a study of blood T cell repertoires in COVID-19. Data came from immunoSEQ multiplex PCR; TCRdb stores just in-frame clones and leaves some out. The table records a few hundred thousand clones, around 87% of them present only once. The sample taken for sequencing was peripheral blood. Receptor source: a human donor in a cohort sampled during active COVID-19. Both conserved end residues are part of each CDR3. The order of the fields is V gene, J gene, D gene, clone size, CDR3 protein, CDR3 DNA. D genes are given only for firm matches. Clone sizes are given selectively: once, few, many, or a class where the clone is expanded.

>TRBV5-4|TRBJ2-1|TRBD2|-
CASSSLAGGLNEQFF
TGTGCCAGCAGCTCGCTAGCGGGGGGGCTAAATGAGCAGTTCTTC
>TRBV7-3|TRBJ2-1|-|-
CASSDPGRRINEQFF
TGTGCCAGCAGCGACCCGGGAAGGCGGATCAATGAGCAGTTCTTC
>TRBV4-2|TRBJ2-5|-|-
CASSQGRGPQETQYF
TGTGCCAGCAGCCAAGGGCGGGGGCCCCAAGAGACCCAGTACTTC
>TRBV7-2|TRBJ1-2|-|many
CASSSPTRRVYGYTF
TGTGCCAGCAGCTCACCGACGAGGCGGGTCTATGGCTACACCTTC
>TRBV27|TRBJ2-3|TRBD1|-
CASTPEPNRGGFSTDTQYF
TGTGCCAGCACCCCGGAACCCAACAGGGGCGGATTCAGCACAGATACGCAGTATTTT
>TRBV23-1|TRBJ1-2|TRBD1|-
CASRPGDRGTTYGYTF
TGCGCCAGCAGGCCGGGTGACAGGGGGACTACCTATGGCTACACCTTC
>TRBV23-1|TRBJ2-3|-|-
CASSRAGTDTQYF
TGCGCCAGCAGTCGGGCAGGCACAGATACGCAGTATTTT
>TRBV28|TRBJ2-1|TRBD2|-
CASSYIAGVYNEQFF
TGTGCCAGCAGTTACATAGCGGGAGTCTACAATGAGCAGTTCTTC
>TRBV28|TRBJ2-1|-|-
CASSQAVSYNEQFF
TGTGCCAGCAGTCAAGCGGTTTCCTACAATGAGCAGTTCTTC
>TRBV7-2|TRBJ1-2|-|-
CASSLRGIPGGYTF
TGTGCCAGCAGCTTACGAGGCATTCCAGGGGGCTACACCTTC
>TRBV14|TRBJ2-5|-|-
CASNKHGGANPALQETQYF
TGTGCCAGCAATAAACACGGCGGAGCCAACCCCGCACTCCAAGAGACCCAGTACTTC
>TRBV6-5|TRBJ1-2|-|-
CASSRARDRNYGYTF
TGTGCCAGCAGTCGAGCCCGCGACAGAAACTATGGCTACACCTTC
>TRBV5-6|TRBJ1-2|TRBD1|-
CASREQGLGGYTF
TGTGCCAGCCGTGAACAGGGGCTGGGTGGCTACACCTTC
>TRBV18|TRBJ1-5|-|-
CASSPAGDRINQPQHF
TGTGCCAGCTCACCAGCCGGAGACAGGATCAATCAGCCCCAGCATTTT
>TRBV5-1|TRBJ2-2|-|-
CAMRRDTGELFF
TGCGCTATGCGCAGGGACACCGGGGAGCTGTTTTTT
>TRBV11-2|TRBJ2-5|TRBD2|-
CASSLGLAEETQYF
TGTGCCAGCAGCTTAGGACTAGCGGAAGAGACCCAGTACTTC
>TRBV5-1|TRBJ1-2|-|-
CASSFDRVYGYTF
TGCGCCAGCAGCTTCGACAGAGTCTATGGCTACACCTTC
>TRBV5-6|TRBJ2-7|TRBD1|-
CASSLSGTGREQYF
TGTGCCAGCAGCCTCTCCGGGACAGGTCGCGAGCAGTACTTC
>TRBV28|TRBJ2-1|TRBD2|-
CASSTSEANEQFF
TGTGCCAGCAGTACTAGCGAGGCCAATGAGCAGTTCTTC
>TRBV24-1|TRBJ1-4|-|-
CATPGAPRVSFATNEKLFF
TGTGCCACCCCTGGAGCCCCCAGAGTATCCTTTGCAACTAATGAAAAACTGTTTTTT
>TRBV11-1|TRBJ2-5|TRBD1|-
CASRQYGTEQETQYF
TGTGCCAGCAGGCAATACGGGACAGAACAAGAGACCCAGTACTTC
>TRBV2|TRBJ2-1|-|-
CASRHRGSSYNEQFF
TGTGCCAGCAGACACCGGGGGAGCTCCTACAATGAGCAGTTCTTC
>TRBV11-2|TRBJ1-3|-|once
CASSLRGGQSSGNTIYF
TGTGCCAGCAGCTTAAGGGGGGGGCAGAGCTCTGGAAACACCATATATTTT
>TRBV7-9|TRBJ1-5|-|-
CATTFGDQPQHF
TGTGCCACGACCTTCGGGGATCAGCCCCAGCATTTT
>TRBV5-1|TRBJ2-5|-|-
CASSFSRRPLQETQYF
TGCGCCAGCAGCTTCTCCAGGCGACCCCTTCAAGAGACCCAGTACTTC
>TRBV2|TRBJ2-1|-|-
CASSPRGSYNEQFF
TGTGCCAGCAGCCCCAGGGGATCCTACAATGAGCAGTTCTTC
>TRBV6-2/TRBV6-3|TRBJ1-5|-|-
CASSKTRRLGVGNQPQHF
TGTGCCAGCAGTAAAACCCGCAGGTTGGGAGTTGGGAATCAGCCCCAGCATTTT
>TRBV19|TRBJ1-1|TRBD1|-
CASSVIPGGTEAFF
TGTGCCAGTAGTGTCATCCCAGGGGGGACTGAAGCTTTCTTT
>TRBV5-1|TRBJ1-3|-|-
CASSLAQGSGNTIYF
TGCGCCAGCAGCTTGGCGCAGGGCTCTGGAAACACCATATATTTT
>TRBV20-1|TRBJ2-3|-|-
CSASPGLLGTDTQYF
TGCAGTGCTAGTCCGGGACTCCTAGGCACAGATACGCAGTATTTT
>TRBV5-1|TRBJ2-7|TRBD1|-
CASRPGTAAYEQYF
TGCGCCAGCAGACCAGGGACAGCGGCCTACGAGCAGTACTTC
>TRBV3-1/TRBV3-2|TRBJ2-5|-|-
CASSQGRQGGQETQYF
TGTGCCAGCAGCCAAGGGAGGCAGGGGGGACAAGAGACCCAGTACTTC
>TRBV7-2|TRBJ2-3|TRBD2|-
CASSLRAGGERTDTQYF
TGTGCCAGCAGCTTACGCGCGGGGGGGGAGCGCACAGATACGCAGTATTTT
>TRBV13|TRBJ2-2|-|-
CASSRWDNANTGELFF
TGTGCCAGCAGCAGGTGGGACAACGCGAACACCGGGGAGCTGTTTTTT
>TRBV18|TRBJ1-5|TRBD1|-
CASSPGTGMGNQPQHF
TGTGCCAGCTCACCAGGGACAGGGATGGGCAATCAGCCCCAGCATTTT
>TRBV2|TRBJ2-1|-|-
CASSVGPYNEQFF
TGTGCCAGCAGTGTGGGGCCGTACAATGAGCAGTTCTTC
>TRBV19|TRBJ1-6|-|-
CASSPARASAYNSPLHF
TGTGCCAGTAGCCCCGCCAGGGCATCGGCGTATAATTCACCCCTCCACTTT
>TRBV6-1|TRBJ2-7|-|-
CASSESTYEQYF
TGTGCCAGCAGTGAATCCACCTACGAGCAGTACTTC
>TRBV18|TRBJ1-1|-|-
CASSPDGDRDLTAFF
TGTGCCAGCTCGCCCGACGGTGATCGGGATTTGACAGCTTTCTTT
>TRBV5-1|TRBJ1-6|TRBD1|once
CASSPEVQGESPLHF
TGCGCCAGCAGCCCCGAGGTACAGGGGGAATCACCCCTCCACTTT
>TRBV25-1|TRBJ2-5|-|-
CASSSVETQYF
TGTGCCAGCAGTTCCGTAGAGACCCAGTACTTC
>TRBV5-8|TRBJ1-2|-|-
CASSPTDRPRVYGYTF
TGTGCCAGCAGCCCGACCGACAGGCCACGGGTCTATGGCTACACCTTC